The clone carrying this T cell receptor beta chain was found once. The target antigen is unknown. The data stem from a study of OX40 agonist ivuxolimab in advanced cancers. Study-level points and caveats: Researchers report that CD8+ T cells had, on average, more expanded clones than CD4+. Some patients who did not respond also had low normalized T-cell clonal expansion.

The data were produced by immunoSEQ multiplex PCR, yet TCRdb's version contains in-frame clones alone and is incomplete. Among around 78,000 clones listed, 80% to 90% were seen once. The CDR3 runs to 19 residues. V lost 3 bases, J lost 0 bases, and 18 bases lay in between. Per the germline V gene, CDR1 is LNHDA and CDR2 is SQIVND (reference sequence). This chain links TRBV19 with TRBJ2-6, with D possibly matching TRBD2 (5 bases). This sequence was found in an adult with an advanced solid tumor such as melanoma, head and neck, liver or kidney cancer. The sample was CD4+ or CD8+ T cells sorted from blood, taken in a trial of the OX40 agonist ivuxolimab. CDR3 nucleotide sequence: TGTGCCAGTAGTATTAGAGGGCCCGGAGTACCCTCTGGGGCCAACGTCCTGACTTTC. It encodes CASSIRGPGVPSGANVLTF.